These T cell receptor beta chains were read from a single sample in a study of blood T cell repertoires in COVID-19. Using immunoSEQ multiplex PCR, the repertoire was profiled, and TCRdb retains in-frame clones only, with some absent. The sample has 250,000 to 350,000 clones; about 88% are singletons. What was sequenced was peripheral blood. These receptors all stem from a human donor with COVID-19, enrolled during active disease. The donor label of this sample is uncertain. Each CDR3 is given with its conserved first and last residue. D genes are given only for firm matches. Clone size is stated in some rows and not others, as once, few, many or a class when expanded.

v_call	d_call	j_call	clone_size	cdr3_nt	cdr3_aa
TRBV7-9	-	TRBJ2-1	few	TGTGCCAGCAGCTTAGGAGGCAGGGGTTGGCAAACGAATGAGCAGTTCTTC	CASSLGGRGWQTNEQFF
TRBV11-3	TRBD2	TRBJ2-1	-	TGTGCCAGCAGTCCTCTAGCGGGGGCCTACAATGAGCAGTTCTTC	CASSPLAGAYNEQFF
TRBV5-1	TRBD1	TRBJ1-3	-	TGCGCCAGCAGCTTGACCCCGACAGGGTTGGAGAACACCATATATTTT	CASSLTPTGLENTIYF
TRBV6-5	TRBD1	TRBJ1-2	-	TGTGCCAGCAGGCTTACAGGGGGCAACTATGGCTACACCTTC	CASRLTGGNYGYTF
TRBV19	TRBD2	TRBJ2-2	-	TGTGCCAGTAGTATACCCGGTCTAGCGGGAGTTGTGGACACCGGGGAGCTGTTTTTT	CASSIPGLAGVVDTGELFF
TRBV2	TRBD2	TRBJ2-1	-	TGTGCCAGCAGTGGGACTAGCGGGGTTGGGAATGAGCAGTTCTTC	CASSGTSGVGNEQFF
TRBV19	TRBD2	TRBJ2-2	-	TGTGCCAGTAGTGGCCCGGGACTAGCGATTACCAAGGGTGGGGAGCTGTTTTTT	CASSGPGLAITKGGELFF
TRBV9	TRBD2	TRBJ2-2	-	TGTGCCAGCAGCGTAGCTACTAGCGGGAAGTCCGGGGAGCTGTTTTTT	CASSVATSGKSGELFF
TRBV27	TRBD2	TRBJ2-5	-	TGTGCCAGCAGTCCCTCCCGGGGGGAATGGGGATTTGCGGAGACCCAGTACTTC	CASSPSRGEWGFAETQYF
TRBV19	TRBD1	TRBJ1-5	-	TGTGCCAGTAACGACGGACAGGGCGGGTTTTCCCAGCATTTT	CASNDGQGGFSQHF
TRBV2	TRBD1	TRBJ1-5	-	TGTGCCAGCAGGCCAGGGACAGGCAATAGCAATCAGCCCCAGCATTTT	CASRPGTGNSNQPQHF
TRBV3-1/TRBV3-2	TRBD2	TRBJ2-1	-	TGTGCCAGCAGCCATCCTAGCGGAGCGTACAATGAGCAGTTCTTC	CASSHPSGAYNEQFF
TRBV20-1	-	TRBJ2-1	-	TGCAGTGCCCCTTTGCCCAGGGAGCAGTTCTTC	CSAPLPREQFF
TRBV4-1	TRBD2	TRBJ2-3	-	TGCGCCAGCAGCCAAGAAGGGACTATTAGGACAGATACGCAGTATTTT	CASSQEGTIRTDTQYF
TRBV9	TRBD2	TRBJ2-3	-	TGTGCCAGCAGCGGTGGACTAGCGGGAGGGCAAGGAGATACGCAGTATTTT	CASSGGLAGGQGDTQYF
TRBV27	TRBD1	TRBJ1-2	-	TGTGCCAGCAGTCCAGTGGACAGGTCTAACTATGGCTACACCTTC	CASSPVDRSNYGYTF
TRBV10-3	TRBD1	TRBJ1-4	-	TGTGCCATCAGTGATCGGACAGGGGGCACTAATGAAAAACTGTTTTTT	CAISDRTGGTNEKLFF
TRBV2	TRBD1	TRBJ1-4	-	TGTGCCAGCAGTGAAGGGACAGGGGTTGAAAAACTGTTTTTT	CASSEGTGVEKLFF
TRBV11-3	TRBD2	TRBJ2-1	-	TGTGCCAGCAGCGCCGAACTAGCGGGAGAGCGTGAGCAGTTCTTC	CASSAELAGEREQFF
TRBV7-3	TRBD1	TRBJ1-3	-	TGTGCCAGCAGCTTAACAGGGGGCGATGGGAACACCATATATTTT	CASSLTGGDGNTIYF
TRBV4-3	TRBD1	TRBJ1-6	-	TGCGCCAGCAGCCACAGGGACAGTAATTCACCCCTCCACTTT	CASSHRDSNSPLHF
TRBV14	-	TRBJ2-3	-	TGTGCCAGCAGCTCAAAACAGGGTCGAACGCAGTATTTT	CASSSKQGRTQYF
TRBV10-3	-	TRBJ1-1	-	TGTGCCATCAGTGGCCCCAGACAGGCACTGAACACTGAAGCTTTCTTT	CAISGPRQALNTEAFF
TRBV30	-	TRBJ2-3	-	TGTGCCTGGGAGGCGGGGAGAGATACGCAGTATTTT	CAWEAGRDTQYF
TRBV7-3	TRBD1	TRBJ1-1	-	TGTGCCAGCAGCCAGACAGGGGGCCGCACTGAAGCTTTCTTT	CASSQTGGRTEAFF
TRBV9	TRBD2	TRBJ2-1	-	TGTGCCAGCAGCCCTAGCGGGACGGGTGAGCAGTTCTTC	CASSPSGTGEQFF
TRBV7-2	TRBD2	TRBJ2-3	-	TGTGCCAGCAGCGTTTGGACTAGCAGCACAGATACGCAGTATTTT	CASSVWTSSTDTQYF